The TCR beta chain under discussion was sequenced for a study of cytomegalovirus exposure and HLA in healthy donors. In the study overall: From donors who were HLA-typed, an early data release held around 85 million unique TCRs. Ancestry clustering placed 81% of more than 350 genotyped donors in the Caucasian-associated cluster. General study findings and limits: Several top significant clusters appeared, in a later analysis, to be linked to common viral pathogens.

Turning to this clone: The target antigen is unknown.

The PCR employed 60 Vbeta primers together with 13 Jbeta primers. The protocol was immunoSEQ multiplex PCR, while the TCRdb copy is restricted to in-frame clones and leaves out a portion. The data contain about 64,000 clones, roughly 73% of them seen just once; the ten biggest clones take up about 4.8%. The CDR3 has 15 residues. The germline V gene encodes CDR1 MNHEY and CDR2 SMNVEV (reference sequence). V was clipped by 2 bases and J by 6 bases; unmatched bases: 7. The sequence was obtained from a male donor in good health and CMV-seropositive. Sequencing input: PBMCs. V and J are TRBV27 and TRBJ2-7; TRBD1 aligns across 10 bases. The CDR3 DNA sequence: TGTGCCAGCAGTTTAACCTGGGACAGGGGATTCGAGCAGTACTTC. Protein sequence: CASSLTWDRGFEQYF.